This TCR beta chain comes out of a study of T cell responses to AZD1222 COVID-19 vaccine. Data came from immunoSEQ multiplex PCR; TCRdb stores just in-frame clones and leaves some out. Among 120,000 to 150,000 clones listed, roughly 88% were seen once. Sequenced here: peripheral blood, sampled on day 0 of MenACWY control vaccination. This sequence was found in an adult in good health.

Here the CDR3 DNA reads TGTGCCAGCAGCCAAGATGGGCAGGGGATTGGCTACACCTTC. Its translation: CASSQDGQGIGYTF. V gene TRBV4-2 combines with J gene TRBJ1-2; D is possibly TRBD1 (6 bases). CDR1 and CDR2 (germline): LGHNA, YNFKEQ. There are 14 residues in the CDR3. Trimming took off 0 bases at V and 7 bases at J, with 12 bases between the two ends.